The 28 T cell receptor beta chains given below trace back to one sample, sequenced in a study of blood T cell repertoires in COVID-19 (TCRdb year 2020). Preparation of the library involved the immunoSEQ multiplex PCR assay. The immuneACCESS repertoire file appears here via TCRdb, limited to in-frame rearrangements. These files lack a portion of the clones; in checked studies, under half of the deficit traces to unresolved V genes, and the cause of the others is not known. For this sample there are about 300,000 clones; approximately 91% appear just once. The ten largest clones take up about 1.7% of the sample. Source material: PBMCs or T cells enriched from blood (not recorded which). The origin of the receptors is a woman between 40 and 55 years old who had recovered from COVID-19.

V usage is TRBV7-3 and J usage is TRBJ2-3; 8 nucleotides line up with TRBD1. The CDR3 is made up of 14 amino acids. CDR1 is SGHTA and CDR2 is FQGTGA in the germline V gene. V lost 5 bases, J lost 5 bases, and 6 bases stayed unmatched. The chain's CDR3 is CASSVGQGEDTQYF. CDR3 in DNA: TGTGCCAGCAGCGTAGGACAGGGAGAAGATACGCAGTATTTT.

The chain combines TRBV5-1 with TRBJ2-1; D is unresolved. V was cut by 4 bases and J by 0 bases, with 11 bases left in between. Germline V gene sequence: CDR1 SGHRS, CDR2 YFSETQ. The CDR3 is 15 amino acids. Here the CDR3 reads CASSTLTNSYNEQFF. CDR3 in DNA: TGCGCCAGCAGCACTTTGACAAACTCCTACAATGAGCAGTTCTTC.

DNA of the CDR3: TGTGCCAGCAGCGCCTCCCGGGACAGCTCCTACAATGAGCAGTTCTTC. This codes for CASSASRDSSYNEQFF. The chain uses TRBV5-5 and TRBJ2-1, with TRBD1 matching 7 bases. CDR1 is SGHKS and CDR2 is YYEKEE in the germline V gene (reference sequence). V shed 4 bases and J 0 bases; nucleotides not matched to a gene: 7. The CDR3 spans 16 residues.

This clone was counted only a few times. This chain uses TRBV7-6 with TRBJ2-3; 8 bases fit TRBD1. This CDR3 comprises 16 residues. Unmatched junction bases numbered 5, after V lost 1 base and J lost 2 bases. CDR1 and CDR2 (germline): SGHVS, FNYEAQ. The CDR3 bases are TGTGCCAGCAGCTTAGTCGCAGGGGGCGCCACAGATACGCAGTATTTT. Translation: CASSLVAGGATDTQYF. The full variable domain, its missing parts supplied by reference TRBV7-6 and TRBJ2-3, is GAGVSQSPRYKVTKRGQDVALRCDPISGHVSLYWYRQALGQGPEFLTYFNYEAQQDKSGLPNDRFSAERPEGSISTLTIQRTEQRDSAMYRCASSLVAGGATDTQYFGPGTRLTVL.

This clone was seen just once. CDR3 DNA sequence: TGTGCCAGCAGCCAAAAACTAGCGTCCTACGAGCAGTACTTC. Its protein is CASSQKLASYEQYF. The genes are TRBV3-1 (or the pseudogene TRBV3-2) and TRBJ2-7; 7 positions match TRBD2. The CDR3 covers 14 residues. Germline CDR1 LGHDT, CDR2 YNNKEL (reference sequence). V gave up 2 bases and J gave up 1 base; unmatched junction bases: 2.

The chain combines TRBV7-9 with TRBJ2-5, with 8 bases that match TRBD1. This CDR3 comprises 13 residues. The V segment lost 3 bases and the J segment 4 bases; nucleotides outside the gene matches: 1. CDR1 is SEHNR and CDR2 is FQNEAQ in the germline V gene (reference sequence). The CDR3 DNA sequence: TGTGCCAGCAGCTTTACAGGGGGAGAGACCCAGTACTTC. Its protein is CASSFTGGETQYF.

This sequence joins TRBV5-1 and TRBJ1-6; the D gene is possibly TRBD1 (5 bases). CDR3 length: 17 amino acids. Per germline, CDR1 SGHRS and CDR2 YFSETQ. V lost 0 bases and J 0 bases, leaving 10 bases between the germline ends. The CDR3 sequence is CASSLGQGGSYNSPLHF. In nucleotides, the CDR3 is TGCGCCAGCAGCTTGGGGCAGGGAGGCTCCTATAATTCACCCCTCCACTTT.

V is TRBV10-3 and J is TRBJ1-2; D perhaps matches TRBD1 (5 bases). The germline CDR1 and CDR2 sequences are ENHRY and SYGVKD. CDR3 length: 15 residues. V was pared by 0 bases and J by 6 bases, with 14 bases between. CDR3 bases: TGTGCCATCAGTGAGTCGGGGGGAGATCGCGATGGCTACACCTTC. Its protein product is CAISESGGDRDGYTF.

The chain links TRBV30 to TRBJ2-2; D remains ambiguous. This CDR3 is built from 12 residues. The V gene lost 5 bases and the J gene lost 4 bases, with 8 bases spanning the gap. CDR1 and CDR2 (germline): GTSNPN, SVGIG (reference sequence). The CDR3 sequence: CAWLGSTGELFF. DNA of the CDR3: TGTGCCTGGCTCGGTAGCACCGGGGAGCTGTTTTTT.

The chain links TRBV2 to TRBJ1-1; tentatively, D is TRBD1 (5 bases). The CDR3 runs 14 residues. Germline V lookup: CDR1 SNHLY, CDR2 FYNNEI. V was trimmed by 4 bases and J by 2 bases, leaving 11 bases between them. The CDR3 nucleotides are TGTGCCAGCAGTGTTCAGGGTTCCAACACTGAAGCTTTCTTT. Amino acid sequence: CASSVQGSNTEAFF. Full variable domain (rest looked up from reference TRBV2 and TRBJ1-1): EPEVTQTPSHQVTQMGQEVILRCVPISNHLYFYWYRQILGQKVEFLVSFYNNEISEKSEIFDDQFSVERPDGSNFTLKIRSTKLEDSAMYFCASSVQGSNTEAFFGQGTRLTVV.

The rearrangement uses TRBV18 and TRBJ1-5, with D perhaps TRBD1 (5 bases). The germline gives CDR1 KGHSH, CDR2 LQKENI. The V end lost 1 base, the J end lost 2 bases, and 6 bases lay between the germline ends. CDR3 length: 14 residues. CDR3 coding DNA: TGTGCCAGCTCACCACGGGGGGGCAATCAGCCCCAGCATTTT. Translating it yields CASSPRGGNQPQHF.

On this clone itself: A read error may produce the germline difference seen at one junction end. The V gene is TRBV7-2, the J gene TRBJ1-5; the D gene is possibly TRBD1 (5 bases). This CDR3 comprises 16 residues. Germline loops: CDR1 SGHTA, CDR2 FQGNSA. The CDR3 spells CASSLVPGKGNLPQHF. The DNA for the CDR3 is TGTGCCAGCAGCTTAGTGCCAGGGAAGGGAAATCTGCCCCAGCATTTT.

This clone appeared a single time. This rearrangement joins TRBV19 to TRBJ1-2, with D maybe TRBD1 (6 bases). Per the germline V gene, CDR1 is LNHDA and CDR2 is SQIVND (reference sequence). This CDR3 spans 18 amino acids. V was clipped by 5 bases and J by 3 bases, with 25 bases between them. The CDR3 loop reads CASSSLGRAQGPDYGYTF. Written as DNA, the CDR3 is TGTGCCAGTAGTTCTCTTGGTCGGGCCCAGGGGCCCGACTATGGCTACACCTTC.

The chain is built from TRBV7-3 and TRBJ2-1; no reliable D call. CDR1 and CDR2 (germline): SGHTA, FQGTGA. V shed 1 base and J shed 6 bases, with 10 bases lying between them. The CDR3 covers 14 residues. The CDR3 reads CASSLSSVVNEQFF. The CDR3 DNA is TGTGCCAGCAGCTTAAGTTCAGTGGTCAATGAGCAGTTCTTC.

The chain carries TRBV4-3 and TRBJ1-2, with D uncertain. The CDR3 has 13 residues. Germline lookup yields CDR1 LGHNA and CDR2 YSLEER. V lost 2 bases to trimming and J lost 5 bases, with 9 bases between them. The CDR3 DNA follows: TGCGCCAGCAGCCAACTACCCGGGTATGGCTACACCTTC. As protein: CASSQLPGYGYTF.

The J gene is TRBJ1-1, the V gene TRBV6-5; D call uncertain. The V end lost 2 bases, the J end lost 0 bases, and 10 bases lay between the germline ends. Germline values: CDR1 MNHEY, CDR2 SVGAGI. This CDR3 is 15 amino acids long. CDR3 sequence: CASSYTAGLNTEAFF. DNA of the CDR3: TGTGCCAGCAGTTACACTGCAGGCTTGAACACTGAAGCTTTCTTT.

This clone occurred once. In nucleotides, the CDR3 is TGTGCCAGTAGTGAGACTGGACAGGGAAATCAGCCCCAGCATTTT. It translates to CASSETGQGNQPQHF. V and J are TRBV19 and TRBJ1-5; 8 bases agree with TRBD1. V shed 5 bases and J 4 bases; nucleotides not matched to a gene: 7. The CDR3 totals 15 residues. Germline CDR1 is LNHDA and CDR2 is SQIVND (reference sequence). Looking up the rest from reference TRBV19 and TRBJ1-5 gives the full variable domain: DGGITQSPKYLFRKEGQNVTLSCEQNLNHDAMYWYRQDPGQGLRLIYYSQIVNDFQKGDIAEGYSVSREKKESFPLTVTSAQKNPTAFYLCASSETGQGNQPQHFGDGTRLSIL.

The gene calls are TRBV7-6 and TRBJ2-1, with 13 bases lining up with TRBD2. CDR1 and CDR2 (germline): SGHVS, FNYEAQ. The CDR3 length is 17 residues. V was pared by 3 bases and J by 5 bases, with 7 bases of the junction left unmatched. CDR3 residues: CASSFYGLAGANNEQFF. For the CDR3, the DNA is TGTGCCAGCAGCTTCTACGGACTAGCGGGAGCAAACAATGAGCAGTTCTTC.

The rearrangement joins TRBV5-1 to TRBJ2-5; 8 positions agree with TRBD1. This CDR3 spans 14 amino acids. The junction had 2 bases not matched to a gene; V was cut back by 1 base and J by 3 bases. The germline gives CDR1 SGHRS, CDR2 YFSETQ. The CDR3 bases are TGCGCCAGCAGCTTGCACAGGGGGGAAGAGACCCAGTACTTC. It specifies CASSLHRGEETQYF.

V and J are TRBV5-6 and TRBJ1-2; the D is unclear. The CDR3 loop spans 14 amino acids. With 0 bases removed from V and 0 bases from J, the gap between germline ends came to 6 bases. CDR1 and CDR2 (germline): SGHDT, YYEEEE. The CDR3 reads CASSLVAANYGYTF. CDR3 bases: TGTGCCAGCAGCTTGGTAGCAGCTAACTATGGCTACACCTTC. The full variable domain, completed using reference TRBV5-6 and TRBJ1-2, is DAGVTQSPTHLIKTRGQQVTLRCSPKSGHDTVSWYQQALGQGPQFIFQYYEEEERQRGNFPDRFSGHQFPNYSSELNVNALLLGDSALYLCASSLVAANYGYTFGSGTRLTVV.

The rearrangement joins TRBV9 to TRBJ1-2; TRBD1 matches 8 bases. The germline gives CDR1 SGDLS, CDR2 YYNGEE. Losses at the gene ends were 3 bases for V and 3 bases for J; bases not matched to a gene: 4. The CDR3 totals 14 residues. In DNA form, the CDR3 reads TGTGCCAGCAGCGCCCAGGGGGCTCACTATGGCTACACCTTC. Protein sequence: CASSAQGAHYGYTF.

J is TRBJ1-2 and V is TRBV5-6, with 7 positions matching TRBD1. The CDR3 spans 12 residues. Germline trimming cut 3 bases from V and 13 bases from J; bases unmatched to any gene: 9. Germline values: CDR1 SGHDT, CDR2 YYEEEE. This chain's CDR3 is CASSSPSGGLTF. CDR3 DNA sequence: TGTGCCAGCAGCTCCCCTTCAGGGGGGCTCACCTTC.

This CDR3 reads CASEFQGGAGTGELFF. CDR3 coding DNA: TGTGCCAGCGAATTTCAGGGAGGGGCAGGAACCGGGGAGCTGTTTTTT. The chain carries TRBV5-4 and TRBJ2-2, with TRBD2 matching over 7 bases. V lost 7 bases, J lost 5 bases, and 14 bases stayed unmatched. The CDR3 loop spans 16 amino acids. Germline V gene data show CDR1 as SGHNT and CDR2 as YYREEE (reference sequence).

The CDR3 loop reads CASSQYRDQETQYF. The CDR3 nucleotides are TGTGCCAGCAGCCAGTACCGAGATCAAGAGACCCAGTACTTC. The rearrangement joins TRBV3-1 (or the pseudogene TRBV3-2) to TRBJ2-5; unclear D gene. Trimming removed 3 bases from V and 2 bases from J, with 10 bases in between. Germline V lookup: CDR1 LGHDT, CDR2 YNNKEL (reference sequence). The CDR3 length is 14 residues.

The V gene is TRBV7-9, the J gene TRBJ2-7; 7 bases are a match to TRBD1. V lost 3 bases to trimming and J lost 0 bases; unmatched junction nucleotides: 8. Germline CDR1 and CDR2: SEHNR and FQNEAQ (reference sequence). CDR3 length: 16 amino acids. Written as DNA, the CDR3 is TGTGCCAGCAGCTTCCCGGCAGGGGGATTCTCCTACGAGCAGTACTTC. It specifies CASSFPAGGFSYEQYF. Full variable domain (outside the CDR3, taken from reference TRBV7-9 and TRBJ2-7): DTGVSQNPRHKITKRGQNVTFRCDPISEHNRLYWYRQTLGQGPEFLTYFQNEAQLEKSRLLSDRFSAERPKGSFSTLEIQRTEQGDSAMYLCASSFPAGGFSYEQYFGPGTRLTVT.

V usage is TRBV12-2 and J usage is TRBJ1-4; TRBD1 is the table's D call, not checked against the DNA. TRBV12-2 is noted as a pseudogene. The CDR3 sequence is 16 residues long. CDR3 protein: CASRSRQPLEDEKLFF. The CDR3 DNA is TGTGCAAGTCGCAGCAGACAGCCTCTAGAGGATGAAAAACTGTTTTTT.

The chain is built from TRBV4-1 and TRBJ1-5; D gene ambiguous. This CDR3 has 16 residues. CDR1 is MGHRA and CDR2 is YSYEKL in the germline V gene. V shed 0 bases and J shed 0 bases, with 9 bases lying between them. The CDR3 region is CASSQDRSYSNQPQHF. The CDR3 DNA sequence: TGCGCCAGCAGCCAAGATCGCAGTTATAGCAATCAGCCCCAGCATTTT.

This clone was counted a single time. The J gene is TRBJ2-7, the V gene TRBV5-4, with 8 bases aligning to TRBD1. The CDR3 length is 14 residues. CDR1 is SGHNT, CDR2 YYREEE, per germline (reference sequence). V was clipped by 4 bases and J by 3 bases; unmatched bases: 6. The CDR3 DNA reads TGTGCCAGCAGCCCCGGGACAGGAGACTACGAGCAGTACTTC. It codes for CASSPGTGDYEQYF.